The clone carrying this TCR beta chain showed up just once. One end of the junction varies from germline; a read error may be responsible. These data belong to a study of blood T cells in healthy people across ages. The CDR3 has 13 amino acids. From germline, CDR1 is DFQATT and CDR2 SNEGSKA (reference sequence). A sample-barcoded 5' primer and a J-beta primer mix were used in a second PCR of about 7 to 12 cycles. TCRdb redid the calling of the 5' RACE reads with MiXCR, one entry per CDR3 protein. This sample has fewer than 950,000 distinct CDR3 sequences; 53% occur once, and the top ten carry roughly 37%. Staff drew roughly 10 milliliters of peripheral blood from each donor.

V usage is TRBV20-1 and J usage is TRBJ2-7; 8 bases line up with TRBD1. The sample taken for sequencing was blood. This TCR was sampled from a man older than 75 in good health. The CDR3 reads CSASDRDSSEQYF. DNA for the CDR3: TGCAGTGCTTCGGACAGGGACTCCTCCGAGCAGTACTTC.